A selection of T cell receptor beta chains follows, all from one sample in a study of beta chain features in type 1 diabetes. TCRdb's table, derived via immunoSEQ multiplex PCR, lists solely in-frame clones and lacks some. Of about 710,000 clones listed, over 12% are singletons. The specimen sequenced was naive CD4+ T cells from blood. The receptors here all came from a man between 18 and 29 years old with type 1 diabetes. Both conserved end residues are part of each CDR3. The order of the fields is V gene, J gene, D gene, clone size, CDR3 protein, CDR3 DNA. A D gene is named only where the DNA matches it firmly. Rows may omit the clone size; those that give it use once, few, many or a size class.

>TRBV5-1|TRBJ2-3|TRBD2|-
CASSPTSVKVTDTQYF
TGCGCCAGCAGCCCCACTAGCGTGAAGGTCACAGATACGCAGTATTTT
>TRBV6-5|TRBJ2-7|-|few
CASSYSIPGSSYEQYF
TGTGCCAGCAGTTACTCGATTCCAGGGTCCTCCTACGAGCAGTACTTC
>TRBV7-3|TRBJ2-3|TRBD2|few
CASSPTSGWSTDTQYF
TGTGCCAGCAGCCCGACTAGCGGGTGGAGCACAGATACGCAGTATTTT
>TRBV21-1|TRBJ2-7|-|-
CASGRDKSSYEQYF
TGTGCCAGCGGACGGGACAAGAGCTCCTACGAGCAGTACTTC
>TRBV21-1|TRBJ2-2|-|few
CASFQGGTGELFF
TGTGCCAGCTTCCAGGGAGGCACCGGGGAGCTGTTTTTT
>TRBV19|TRBJ2-1|-|few
CASSNQPGGGWSEQFF
TGTGCCAGTAGTAATCAGCCGGGCGGAGGGTGGAGTGAGCAGTTCTTC
>TRBV15|TRBJ1-5|-|-
CATREPYSMMGPQHF
TGTGCCACCAGAGAGCCGTATAGCATGATGGGGCCCCAGCATTTT
>TRBV6-5|TRBJ2-7|TRBD2|-
CASSYSLAGVEYF
TGTGCCAGCAGTTACTCTCTAGCGGGGGTGGAGTACTTC
>TRBV19|TRBJ2-3|-|few
CASSPIGGGTDTQYF
TGTGCCAGTAGTCCCATCGGAGGGGGCACAGATACGCAGTATTTT
>TRBV19|TRBJ2-1|-|-
CASSIGGTVYNEQFF
TGTGCCAGTAGTATTGGGGGGACAGTCTACAATGAGCAGTTCTTC
>TRBV18|TRBJ2-3|-|-
CASSRFPSTDTQYF
TGTGCCAGCTCACGGTTTCCGAGCACAGATACGCAGTATTTT
>TRBV30|TRBJ1-1|-|few
CAWDKVQNTEAFF
TGTGCCTGGGATAAAGTTCAAAACACTGAAGCTTTCTTT
>TRBV29-1|TRBJ2-1|TRBD1|few
CSGNVGGHTNEQFF
TGCAGCGGAAACGTAGGGGGCCACACGAATGAGCAGTTCTTC
>TRBV5-6|TRBJ2-1|TRBD2|few
CASSLFLAGGGNEQFF
TGTGCCAGCAGCTTGTTTCTAGCGGGAGGGGGTAATGAGCAGTTCTTC
>TRBV25-1|TRBJ2-3|-|-
CASSDLTDTQYF
TGTGCCAGCAGTGACCTCACAGATACGCAGTATTTT
>TRBV27|TRBJ1-2|TRBD1|few
CASSRTGNYGYTF
TGTGCCAGCAGCCGGACAGGGAACTATGGCTACACCTTC
>TRBV9|TRBJ2-7|-|few
CASSVEGSYEQYF
TGTGCCAGCAGCGTAGAGGGGTCCTACGAGCAGTACTTC
>TRBV9|TRBJ2-1|-|few
CASSVGWGTEQFF
TGTGCCAGCAGCGTAGGTTGGGGTACTGAGCAGTTCTTC
>TRBV10-3|TRBJ2-5|-|-
CAISEDGPQETQYF
TGTGCCATCAGTGAGGACGGGCCCCAAGAGACCCAGTACTTC
>TRBV15|TRBJ2-1|-|few
CATSRGLAKAYNEQFF
TGTGCCACCAGCAGAGGTTTAGCCAAAGCCTACAATGAGCAGTTCTTC
>TRBV28|TRBJ2-7|TRBD1|-
CASSSPGGSSYEQYF
TGTGCCAGCAGCTCACCAGGGGGTTCTTCCTACGAGCAGTACTTC
>TRBV30|TRBJ2-7|-|few
CAWSSGSSYEQYF
TGTGCCTGGAGTTCAGGGAGCTCCTACGAGCAGTACTTC
>TRBV18|TRBJ2-2|-|-
CASSQPGELFF
TGTGCCAGCTCACAGCCCGGGGAGCTGTTTTTT
>TRBV4-1|TRBJ1-1|-|-
CASSQEKVRGGTEAFF
TGCGCCAGCAGCCAAGAAAAGGTTAGGGGTGGCACTGAAGCTTTCTTT
>TRBV15|TRBJ2-5|-|-
CATSRPPGRSLETQYF
TGTGCCACCAGCAGGCCCCCGGGACGGAGCCTAGAGACCCAGTACTTC
>TRBV5-1|TRBJ2-3|-|-
CASSSLERGTDTQYF
TGCGCCAGCAGCTCACTGGAAAGAGGCACAGATACGCAGTATTTT
>TRBV30|TRBJ2-1|TRBD2|-
CAWSQGTSAYNEQFF
TGTGCCTGGAGTCAGGGGACTAGCGCATACAATGAGCAGTTCTTC
>TRBV7-9|TRBJ2-5|TRBD1|-
CASRRGTGNEETQYF
TGTGCCAGCAGGAGAGGGACAGGGAATGAAGAGACCCAGTACTTC
>TRBV5-4|TRBJ2-7|-|few
CASSLIGYEQYF
TGTGCCAGCAGCTTGATCGGCTACGAGCAGTACTTC
>TRBV25-1|TRBJ1-1|-|-
CASSATGSTEAFF
TGTGCCAGCAGTGCAACAGGGTCCACTGAAGCTTTCTTT
>TRBV7-6|TRBJ2-7|TRBD1|-
CASSLVQGAGYEQYF
TGTGCCAGCAGCTTAGTCCAGGGGGCGGGCTACGAGCAGTACTTC
>TRBV14|TRBJ2-5|TRBD1|few
CASSQGSLAGGLETQYF
TGTGCCAGCAGCCAAGGGAGTCTGGCAGGGGGCCTGGAGACCCAGTACTTC
>TRBV10-3|TRBJ2-7|TRBD2|few
CAISEGPSGGYEQYF
TGTGCCATCAGTGAAGGGCCTAGCGGGGGCTACGAGCAGTACTTC
>TRBV19|TRBJ1-4|-|few
CASIPGGEKLFF
TGTGCCAGTATCCCAGGAGGTGAAAAACTGTTTTTT
>TRBV6-6|TRBJ2-7|TRBD1|-
CASTPGDRGWGEQYF
TGTGCCAGCACCCCCGGGGACAGGGGGTGGGGCGAGCAGTACTTC
>TRBV29-1|TRBJ1-1|-|few
CSVVGQGYTEAFF
TGCAGCGTTGTAGGGCAGGGGTACACTGAAGCTTTCTTT
>TRBV7-9|TRBJ2-7|-|-
CASSAVVSYEQYF
TGTGCCAGCAGCGCGGTAGTCTCCTACGAGCAGTACTTC
>TRBV28|TRBJ2-3|TRBD1|-
CASSFGRGSTDTQYF
TGTGCCAGCAGTTTTGGCAGGGGGTCAACAGATACGCAGTATTTT
>TRBV9|TRBJ2-7|-|-
CASSLRDTVYEQYF
TGTGCCAGCAGCTTACGGGACACCGTTTACGAGCAGTACTTC
>TRBV30|TRBJ2-1|TRBD2|few
CACLAGGPGNEQFF
TGTGCCTGTCTAGCGGGAGGGCCAGGCAATGAGCAGTTCTTC
>TRBV5-6|TRBJ2-2|TRBD2|-
CASSFPAGALDTGELFF
TGTGCCAGCAGCTTCCCAGCGGGGGCCCTCGACACCGGGGAGCTGTTTTTT
>TRBV6-6|TRBJ2-3|TRBD2|-
CASSSVLADLTDTQYF
TGTGCCAGCAGTTCGGTACTAGCGGACCTCACAGATACGCAGTATTTT
>TRBV7-7|TRBJ2-1|-|few
CASSEDSYNEQFF
TGTGCTAGCAGCGAGGACAGTTACAATGAGCAGTTCTTC
>TRBV13|TRBJ2-2|-|few
CASSPSDFYAGELFF
TGTGCCAGCAGCCCTAGCGACTTTTACGCCGGGGAGCTGTTTTTT
>TRBV7-3|TRBJ2-5|TRBD2|-
CASSLSSGQETQYF
TGTGCCAGCAGCCTATCTAGCGGGCAAGAGACCCAGTACTTC
>TRBV30|TRBJ2-7|TRBD1|-
CAWSLTGSTYEQYF
TGTGCCTGGAGCTTGACAGGGTCAACCTACGAGCAGTACTTC
>TRBV5-1|TRBJ1-1|-|-
CASSLVQGSNTEAFF
TGCGCCAGCAGCTTGGTCCAGGGCTCGAACACTGAAGCTTTCTTT
>TRBV29-1|TRBJ2-7|TRBD1|-
CSVFRDRFPYEQYF
TGCAGCGTCTTCCGGGACAGATTTCCCTACGAGCAGTACTTC
>TRBV25-1|TRBJ1-5|-|few
CASGRWGAQHF
TGTGCCAGCGGGAGGTGGGGAGCCCAGCATTTT
>TRBV15|TRBJ2-2|-|few
CATSRDREQDGELFF
TGTGCCACCAGCAGAGATAGGGAGCAGGACGGGGAGCTGTTTTTT
>TRBV6-5|TRBJ2-7|TRBD1|-
CASRKTGATYEQYF
TGTGCCAGCAGAAAGACAGGGGCCACCTACGAGCAGTACTTC
>TRBV28|TRBJ2-4|TRBD1|many
CASSIGQGKNIQYF
TGTGCCAGCAGCATAGGACAGGGGAAAAACATTCAGTACTTC
>TRBV29-1|TRBJ2-3|-|few
CSVEFNHGGTDTQYF
TGCAGCGTTGAATTTAACCATGGGGGCACAGATACGCAGTATTTT
>TRBV5-6|TRBJ2-7|TRBD1|-
CASSSDRAGEQYF
TGTGCCAGCAGCTCCGACAGGGCGGGCGAGCAGTACTTC